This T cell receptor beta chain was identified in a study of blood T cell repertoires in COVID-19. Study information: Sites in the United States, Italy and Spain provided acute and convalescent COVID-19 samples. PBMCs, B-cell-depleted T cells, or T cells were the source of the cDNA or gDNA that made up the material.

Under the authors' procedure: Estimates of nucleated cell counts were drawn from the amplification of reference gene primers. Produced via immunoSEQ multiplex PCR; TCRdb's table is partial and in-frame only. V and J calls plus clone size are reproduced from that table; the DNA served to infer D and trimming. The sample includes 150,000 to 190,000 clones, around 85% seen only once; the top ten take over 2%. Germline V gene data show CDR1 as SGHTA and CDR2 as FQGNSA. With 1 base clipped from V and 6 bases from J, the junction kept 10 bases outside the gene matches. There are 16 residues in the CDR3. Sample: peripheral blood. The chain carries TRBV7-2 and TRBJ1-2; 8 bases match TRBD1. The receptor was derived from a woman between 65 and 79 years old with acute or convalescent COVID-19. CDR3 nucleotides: TGTGCCAGCAGCTTAGGGACAGGGATGGGCAAGCATGGCTACACCTTC. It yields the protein CASSLGTGMGKHGYTF. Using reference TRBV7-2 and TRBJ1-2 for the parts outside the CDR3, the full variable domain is GAGVSQSPSNKVTEKGKDVELRCDPISGHTALYWYRQSLGQGLEFLIYFQGNSAPDKSGLPSDRFSAERTGGSVSTLTIQRTQQEDSAVYLCASSLGTGMGKHGYTFGSGTRLTVV.